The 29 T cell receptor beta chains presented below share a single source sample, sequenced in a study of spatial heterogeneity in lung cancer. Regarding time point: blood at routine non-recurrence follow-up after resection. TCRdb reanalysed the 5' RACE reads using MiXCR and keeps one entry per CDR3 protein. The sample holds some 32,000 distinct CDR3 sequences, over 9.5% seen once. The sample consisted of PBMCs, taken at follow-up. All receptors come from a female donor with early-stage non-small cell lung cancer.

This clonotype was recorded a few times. CDR3 nucleotide sequence: TGTGCCAGCAGTTACGGTAGCGGGGGTAGCAATGAGCAGTTCTTC. It codes for CASSYGSGGSNEQFF. This chain joins TRBV6-2 or TRBV6-3 and TRBJ2-1; 9 bases are shared with TRBD2. The CDR3 has 15 residues. Germline trimming cut 2 bases from V and 6 bases from J; bases unmatched to any gene: 5. Germline loops: CDR1 MNHEY, CDR2 SVGEGT.

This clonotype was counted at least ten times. CDR3 DNA sequence: TGTGCCAGCTCAAAAAAGATGACGACCTACGAGCAGTACTTC. It is translated as CASSKKMTTYEQYF. The V call is TRBV18, the J call TRBJ2-7; D is unresolved. CDR1 and CDR2 (germline): KGHSH, LQKENI. The CDR3 is 14 residues long. V lost 5 bases and J 2 bases, leaving 13 bases between the germline ends.

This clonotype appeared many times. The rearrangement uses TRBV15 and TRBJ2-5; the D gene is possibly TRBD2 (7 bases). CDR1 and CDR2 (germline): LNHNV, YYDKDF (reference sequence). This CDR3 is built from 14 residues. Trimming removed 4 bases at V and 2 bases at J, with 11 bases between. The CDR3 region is CATSTAGAQETQYF. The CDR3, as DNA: TGTGCCACCAGCACGGCGGGGGCGCAAGAGACCCAGTACTTC.

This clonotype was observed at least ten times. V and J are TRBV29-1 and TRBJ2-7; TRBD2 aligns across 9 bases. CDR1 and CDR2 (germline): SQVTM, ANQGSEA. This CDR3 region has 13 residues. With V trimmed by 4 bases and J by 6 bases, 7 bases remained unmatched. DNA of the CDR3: TGCAGCGTTGTGGTAGCGGGGGCCACCGAGCAGTACTTC. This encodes CSVVVAGATEQYF.

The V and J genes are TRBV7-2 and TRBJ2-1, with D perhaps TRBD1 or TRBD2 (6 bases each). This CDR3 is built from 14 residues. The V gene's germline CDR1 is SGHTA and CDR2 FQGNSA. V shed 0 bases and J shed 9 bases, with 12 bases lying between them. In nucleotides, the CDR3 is TGTGCCAGCAGCTTAGCAGTAGGGGGGATTGAGCAGTTCTTC. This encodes CASSLAVGGIEQFF.

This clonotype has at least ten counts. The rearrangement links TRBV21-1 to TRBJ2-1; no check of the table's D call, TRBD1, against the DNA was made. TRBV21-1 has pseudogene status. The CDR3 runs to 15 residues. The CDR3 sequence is CASSKVGRGRNEQFF. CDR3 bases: TGTGCCAGCAGCAAAGTGGGAAGGGGCCGGAATGAGCAGTTCTTC.

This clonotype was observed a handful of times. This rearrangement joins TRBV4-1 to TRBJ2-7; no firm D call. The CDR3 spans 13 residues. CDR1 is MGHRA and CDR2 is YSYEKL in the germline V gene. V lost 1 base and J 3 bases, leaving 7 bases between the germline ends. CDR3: CASSQGADYEQYF. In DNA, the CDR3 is TGCGCCAGCAGCCAAGGGGCCGACTACGAGCAGTACTTC.

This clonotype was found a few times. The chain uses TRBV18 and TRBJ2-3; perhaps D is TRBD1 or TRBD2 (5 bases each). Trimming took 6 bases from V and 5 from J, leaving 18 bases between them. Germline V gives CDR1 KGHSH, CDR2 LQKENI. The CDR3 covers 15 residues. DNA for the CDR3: TGTGCCAGCTCCCCAGGGAGCGGAAGGGGAGATACGCAGTATTTT. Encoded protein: CASSPGSGRGDTQYF.

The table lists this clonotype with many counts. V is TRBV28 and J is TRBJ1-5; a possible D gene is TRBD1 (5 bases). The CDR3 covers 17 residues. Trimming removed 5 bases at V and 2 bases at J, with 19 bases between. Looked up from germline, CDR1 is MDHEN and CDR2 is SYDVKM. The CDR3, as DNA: TGTGCCAGCAGTCCGCCTTCAGGGTGGTTGCGCAATCAGCCCCAGCATTTT. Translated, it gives CASSPPSGWLRNQPQHF. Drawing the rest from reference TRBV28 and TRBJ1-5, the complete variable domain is DVKVTQSSRYLVKRTGEKVFLECVQDMDHENMFWYRQDPGLGLRLIYFSYDVKMKEKGDIPEGYSVSREKKERFSLILESASTNQTSMYLCASSPPSGWLRNQPQHFGDGTRLSIL.

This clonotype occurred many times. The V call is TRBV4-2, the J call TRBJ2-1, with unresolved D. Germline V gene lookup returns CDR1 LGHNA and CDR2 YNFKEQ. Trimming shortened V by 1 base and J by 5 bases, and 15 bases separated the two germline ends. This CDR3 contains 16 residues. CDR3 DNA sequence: TGTGCCAGCAGCCAAGCCTTCAAGGTAGTGAACAATGAGCAGTTCTTC. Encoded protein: CASSQAFKVVNNEQFF.

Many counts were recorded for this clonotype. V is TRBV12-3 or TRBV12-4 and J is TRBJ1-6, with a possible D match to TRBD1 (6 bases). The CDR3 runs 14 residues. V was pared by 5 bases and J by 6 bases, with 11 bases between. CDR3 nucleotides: TGTGCCAGCAGTCTCCGGGACACTAATTCACCCCTCCACTTT. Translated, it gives CASSLRDTNSPLHF.

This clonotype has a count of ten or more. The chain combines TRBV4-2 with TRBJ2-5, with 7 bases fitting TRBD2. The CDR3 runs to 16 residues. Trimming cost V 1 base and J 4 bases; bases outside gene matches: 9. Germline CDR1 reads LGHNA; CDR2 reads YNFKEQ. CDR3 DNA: TGTGCCAGCAGCCAAGTAGCGACTAGCAGGCCAGAGACCCAGTACTTC. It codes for CASSQVATSRPETQYF.

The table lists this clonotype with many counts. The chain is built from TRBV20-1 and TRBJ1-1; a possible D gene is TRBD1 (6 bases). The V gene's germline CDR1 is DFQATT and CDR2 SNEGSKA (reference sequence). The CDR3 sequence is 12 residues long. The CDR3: CRAGGGSTEAFF. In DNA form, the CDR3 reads TGCAGAGCGGGGGGCGGGAGCACTGAAGCTTTCTTT.

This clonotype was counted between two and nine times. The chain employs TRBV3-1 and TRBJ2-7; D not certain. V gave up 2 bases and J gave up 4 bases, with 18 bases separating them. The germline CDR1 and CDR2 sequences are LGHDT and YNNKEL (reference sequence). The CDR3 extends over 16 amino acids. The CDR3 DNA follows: TGTGCCAGCAGCCAAAGCTCATCAAGACGCGGATACGAGCAGTACTTC. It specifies CASSQSSSRRGYEQYF.

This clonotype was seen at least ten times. The CDR3 region is CASSPRGPYEQYF. The CDR3 bases are TGTGCCAGCAGTCCCCGCGGCCCCTACGAGCAGTACTTC. The V gene is TRBV12-3 or TRBV12-4, the J gene TRBJ2-7; D gene uncertain. Trimming cost V 5 bases and J 2 bases, with 10 bases left between them. The CDR3 loop spans 13 amino acids.

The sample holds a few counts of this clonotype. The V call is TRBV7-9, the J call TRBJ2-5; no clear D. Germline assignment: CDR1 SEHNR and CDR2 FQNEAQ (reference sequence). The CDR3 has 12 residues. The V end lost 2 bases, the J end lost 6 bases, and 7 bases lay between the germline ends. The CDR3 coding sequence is TGTGCCAGCAGCTTATCCGAGAAGACCCAGTACTTC. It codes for CASSLSEKTQYF.

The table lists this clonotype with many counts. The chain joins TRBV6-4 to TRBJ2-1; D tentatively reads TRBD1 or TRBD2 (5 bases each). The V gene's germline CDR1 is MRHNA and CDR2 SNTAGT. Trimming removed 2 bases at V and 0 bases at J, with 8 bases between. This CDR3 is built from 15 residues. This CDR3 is CASSDEGSSYNEQFF. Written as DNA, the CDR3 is TGTGCCAGCAGTGACGAGGGGAGCTCCTACAATGAGCAGTTCTTC.

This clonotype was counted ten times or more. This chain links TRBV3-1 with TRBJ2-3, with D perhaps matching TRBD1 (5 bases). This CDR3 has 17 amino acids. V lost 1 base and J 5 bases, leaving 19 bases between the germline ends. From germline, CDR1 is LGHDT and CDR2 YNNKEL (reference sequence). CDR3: CASSQGLPTELGDTQYF. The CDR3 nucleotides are TGTGCCAGCAGCCAAGGGCTCCCGACAGAATTGGGAGATACGCAGTATTTT.

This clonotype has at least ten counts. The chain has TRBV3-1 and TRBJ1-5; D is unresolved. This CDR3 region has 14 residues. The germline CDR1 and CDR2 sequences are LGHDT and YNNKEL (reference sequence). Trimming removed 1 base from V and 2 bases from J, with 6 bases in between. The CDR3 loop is CASSQAFGNQPQHF. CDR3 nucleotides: TGTGCCAGCAGCCAAGCTTTCGGCAATCAGCCCCAGCATTTT.

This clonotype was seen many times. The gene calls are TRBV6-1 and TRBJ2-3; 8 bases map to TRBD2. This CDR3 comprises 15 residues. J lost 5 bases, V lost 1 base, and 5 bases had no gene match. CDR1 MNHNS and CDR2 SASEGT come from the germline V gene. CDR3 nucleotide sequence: TGTGCCAGCAGTGAAGAAGCGGGGGCGGGAGATACGCAGTATTTT. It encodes CASSEEAGAGDTQYF.

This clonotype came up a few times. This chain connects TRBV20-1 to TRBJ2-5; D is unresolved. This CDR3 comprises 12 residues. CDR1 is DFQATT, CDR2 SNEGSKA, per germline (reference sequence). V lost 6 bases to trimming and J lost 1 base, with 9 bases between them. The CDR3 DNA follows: TGCAGTGCCCCTATTGGCCAAGAGACCCAGTACTTC. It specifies CSAPIGQETQYF.

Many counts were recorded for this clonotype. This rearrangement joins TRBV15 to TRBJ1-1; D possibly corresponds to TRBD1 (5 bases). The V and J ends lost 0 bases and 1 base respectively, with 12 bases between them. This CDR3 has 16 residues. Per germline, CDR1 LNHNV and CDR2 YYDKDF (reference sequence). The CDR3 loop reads CATSRDRGGSNTEAFF. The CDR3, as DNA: TGTGCCACCAGCAGAGATCGCGGGGGTTCGAACACTGAAGCTTTCTTT.

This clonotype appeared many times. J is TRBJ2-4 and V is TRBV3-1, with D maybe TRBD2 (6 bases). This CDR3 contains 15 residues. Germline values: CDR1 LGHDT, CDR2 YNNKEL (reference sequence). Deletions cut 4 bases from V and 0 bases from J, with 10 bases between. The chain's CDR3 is CASSRGEIAKNIQYF. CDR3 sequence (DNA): TGTGCCAGCAGCCGGGGGGAAATAGCCAAAAACATTCAGTACTTC.

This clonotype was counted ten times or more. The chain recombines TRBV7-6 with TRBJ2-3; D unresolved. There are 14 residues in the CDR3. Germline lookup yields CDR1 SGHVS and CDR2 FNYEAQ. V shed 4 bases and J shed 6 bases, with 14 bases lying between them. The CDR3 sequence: CASSSSIAGDTQYF. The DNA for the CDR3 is TGTGCCAGCAGCTCTAGTATAGCCGGGGATACGCAGTATTTT.

The CDR3 protein is CASSATGTGWAFF. DNA of the CDR3: TGCGCCAGCAGCGCCACCGGGACAGGGTGGGCTTTCTTT. This chain links TRBV5-1 with TRBJ1-1, with TRBD1 matching 9 bases. This CDR3 region has 13 residues. With V trimmed by 4 bases and J by 11 bases, 9 bases remained unmatched. The germline V gene encodes CDR1 SGHRS and CDR2 YFSETQ.

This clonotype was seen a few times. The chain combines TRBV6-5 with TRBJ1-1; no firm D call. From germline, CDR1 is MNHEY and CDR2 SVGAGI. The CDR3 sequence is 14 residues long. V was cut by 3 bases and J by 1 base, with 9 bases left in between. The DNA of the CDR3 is TGTGCCAGCAGTTATGGGGAGAGGAACACTGAAGCTTTCTTT. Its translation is CASSYGERNTEAFF.

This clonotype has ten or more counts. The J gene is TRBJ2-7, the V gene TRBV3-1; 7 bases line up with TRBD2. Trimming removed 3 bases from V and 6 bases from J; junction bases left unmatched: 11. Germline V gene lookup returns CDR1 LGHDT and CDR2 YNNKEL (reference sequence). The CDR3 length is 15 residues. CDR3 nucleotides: TGTGCCAGCAGCCAGAACCCGGGGACTACGGGCGAGCAGTACTTC. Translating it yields CASSQNPGTTGEQYF.

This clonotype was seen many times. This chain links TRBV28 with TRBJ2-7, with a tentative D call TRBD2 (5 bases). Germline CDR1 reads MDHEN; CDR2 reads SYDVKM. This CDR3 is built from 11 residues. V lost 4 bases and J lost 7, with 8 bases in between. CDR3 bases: TGTGCCAGCAGTTACCGGGAAGAGCAGTACTTC. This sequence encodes CASSYREEQYF.

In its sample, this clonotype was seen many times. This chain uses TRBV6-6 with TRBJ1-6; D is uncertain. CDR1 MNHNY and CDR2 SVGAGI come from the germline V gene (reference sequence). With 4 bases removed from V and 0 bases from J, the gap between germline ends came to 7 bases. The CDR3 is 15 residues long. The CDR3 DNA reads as TGTGCCAGCAGTTCCGATTTCTCCTATAATTCACCCCTCCACTTT. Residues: CASSSDFSYNSPLHF.